This TCR beta chain was profiled in a study of vaccination and CD4 T cells after COVID-19. This clonotype occurred a few times. The antigen remains unidentified. Sequence data for DNA of cultured CD4+ T cells were generated by the Oncomine TCR Beta short-read assay. Cultures of CD4+ T cells served as the source for extracting genomic DNA. From the PCR reads, TCRdb called clonotypes with MiXCR, one entry per CDR3 protein. The sample lists around 6,400 distinct CDR3 sequences, around 30% occurring once. The sample's treatment: roughly nine-day PBMC culture with coronavirus spike peptide pools or control peptides (ViraFEST assay). It was before the COVID-19 pandemic (2011-2018) that the unexposed donor's CD4+ T cells were collected. V shed 5 bases and J shed 2 bases, with 9 bases lying between them. Germline V gene sequence: CDR1 MNHNS, CDR2 SASEGT. The length of the CDR3 is 13 residues.

This clonotype originated in a human donor in good health. This chain links TRBV6-1 with TRBJ1-2, with no clear D. The specimen was CD4+ T cells from blood, cultured in vitro. The CDR3 region has the DNA TGTGCCAGCAGTACCAAAGGGAACTATGGCTACACCTTC. Amino acids: CASSTKGNYGYTF.